Below are 2 T cell receptor beta chains sequenced from a single sample in a study of vaccination effects on CD4 cells after COVID-19. No antigen is known for these receptors. Investigators separated out CD4+ T cells once around 11 days of culture had passed. Assay used: immunoSEQ multiplex PCR; TCRdb lists only in-frame clones, some missing. Of 70,000 or so clones listed, over 60% are singletons. The source was CD4+ T cells from PBMCs cultured without peptide, collected before COVID-19 vaccination. The origin of the receptors is a human donor who received a COVID-19 vaccine.

The V and J genes are TRBV10-3 and TRBJ1-3; 8 nucleotides agree with TRBD1. With 2 bases clipped from V and 3 bases from J, the junction kept 6 bases outside the gene matches. The germline V gene encodes CDR1 ENHRY and CDR2 SYGVKD. This CDR3 is built from 16 residues. DNA for the CDR3: TGTGCCATCAGTGAGCCCAGGGGGCTTTATGGAAACACCATATATTTT. Translating it yields CAISEPRGLYGNTIYF.

DNA for the CDR3: TGTGCCAGTAACCGACCGGGACAGGGGGCCGGGGGCTACACCTTC. It is translated as CASNRPGQGAGGYTF. V is TRBV19 and J is TRBJ1-2; 12 positions agree with TRBD1. V shed 7 bases and J 8 bases; nucleotides not matched to a gene: 11. The CDR3 is 15 residues long. Per the germline V gene, CDR1 is LNHDA and CDR2 is SQIVND (reference sequence).